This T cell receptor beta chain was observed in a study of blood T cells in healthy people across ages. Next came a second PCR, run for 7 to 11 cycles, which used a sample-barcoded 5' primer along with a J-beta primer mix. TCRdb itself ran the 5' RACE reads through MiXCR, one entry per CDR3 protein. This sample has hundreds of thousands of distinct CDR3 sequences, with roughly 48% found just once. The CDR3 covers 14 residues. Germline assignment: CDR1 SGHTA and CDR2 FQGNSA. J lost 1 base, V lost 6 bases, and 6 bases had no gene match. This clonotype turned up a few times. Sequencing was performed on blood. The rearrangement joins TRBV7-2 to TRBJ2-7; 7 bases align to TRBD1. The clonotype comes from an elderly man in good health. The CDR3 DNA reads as TGTGCCAGCAGTCGAATGGGACAGTCCTACGAGCAGTACTTC. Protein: CASSRMGQSYEQYF.